Included here is one T cell receptor beta chain sequence, with context. Antigen: not known. This record comes from a study of human T cells and chemical hapten exposure. General study findings and limits: DPC sensitization produced no change in TCRs with frequency above 1 in 1000.

Authors' processing steps: A per-sample median of roughly 96,000 TCRs was observed, with a range of roughly 20,000 to 690,600. In TCRdb, the RACE reads were re-called with MiXCR into one record per CDR3 protein. TCRdb's processing, not the authors', yielded these V and J calls. The table records roughly 200,000 distinct CDR3 sequences, 20% to 25% of them present only once. The time point: patch test 1, 2 weeks after DPC sensitization. Sample treatment: therapeutic diphenylcyclopropenone sensitization with weekly scalp DPC. The study drew its donors from alopecia patients who were 18 to 70 years old and suitable for DPC. V lost 4 bases to trimming and J lost 0 bases, with 15 bases between them. The CDR3 is 16 residues long. Germline V gene data show CDR1 as SGHRS and CDR2 as YFSETQ.

The sample consisted of whole blood, taken in connection with sensitization to the hapten diphenylcyclopropenone (DPC). The receptor was derived from a woman between 50 and 59 years old with alopecia areata. Some clones in this sample may be carry-over from other donors' samples. J is TRBJ2-3 and V is TRBV5-1, with a weak D call TRBD1 (6 bases). The CDR3 bases are TGCGCCAGCAGCCCGGGGACACAGGCTAGCACAGATACGCAGTATTTT. This translates into CASSPGTQASTDTQYF.